The clone carrying this T cell receptor (beta chain) was seen once. As yet, its antigen is unknown. Produced via immunoSEQ multiplex PCR; TCRdb's table is partial and in-frame only. The sample yields about 50,000 clones, under 95% seen once. This specimen comes from a study of lymphopenia after photon versus proton radiotherapy. Regarding the study as a whole: Post-nadir diversity loss with photons came from oligoclonal expansion, particularly CD8+ Temra cells. Larger post-nadir TCR diversity loss correlated inversely with survival in deceased patients. Proton therapy kept repertoires fairly stable, unlike photons, which gained effector/memory cells. Better survival with proton therapy was suggested as possible, not demonstrated.

The CDR3 contains 16 residues. Germline CDR1 is SEHNR and CDR2 is FQNEAQ (reference sequence). The V segment lost 3 bases and the J segment 6 bases; nucleotides outside the gene matches: 5. Source: peripheral blood, taken from a patient treated with photon-based radiotherapy. This clonotype originated in a woman in her 40s with cholangiocarcinoma. The chain carries TRBV7-9 and TRBJ2-1; 13 positions match TRBD2. The CDR3 is CASSFLTSGGRNEQFF. CDR3 DNA sequence: TGTGCCAGCAGCTTCCTGACTAGCGGGGGGCGCAATGAGCAGTTCTTC.